This T cell receptor (beta chain) was found in a study of blood T cells in healthy people across ages. Caucasian individuals from Russia who were healthy and aged about 6 to 90 acted as donors. Through a sample-barcoded 5' primer and a J-beta primer mix, a second PCR was run for about 6 to 11 cycles. Each CDR3 protein gets one entry after TCRdb re-called the 5' RACE reads with MiXCR. The sample records hundreds of thousands of distinct CDR3 sequences, approximately 50% being singletons. In regard to this clonotype: Germline and junction disagree at one end, which may indicate a read error.

CDR1 is KGHSH, CDR2 LQKENI, per germline. The CDR3 sequence is 15 residues long. The sequence was collected from a woman in her sixties in good health. Sample: blood. The rearrangement uses TRBV18 and TRBJ2-1; 7 bases align to TRBD1. As DNA, the CDR3 is TGTGCCAGCTCGCCGCAGGGGGTCTCCTACAGTGAGCAGTTCTTC. Translated: CASSPQGVSYSEQFF.